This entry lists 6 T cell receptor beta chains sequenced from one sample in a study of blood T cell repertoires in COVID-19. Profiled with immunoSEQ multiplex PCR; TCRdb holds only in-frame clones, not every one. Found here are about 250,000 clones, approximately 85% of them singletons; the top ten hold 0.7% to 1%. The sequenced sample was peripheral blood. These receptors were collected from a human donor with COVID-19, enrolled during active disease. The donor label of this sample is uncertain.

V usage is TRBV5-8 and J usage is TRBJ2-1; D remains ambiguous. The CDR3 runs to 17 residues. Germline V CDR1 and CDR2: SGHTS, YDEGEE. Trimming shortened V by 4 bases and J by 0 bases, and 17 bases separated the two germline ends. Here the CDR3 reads CASSRTYSAISYNEQFF. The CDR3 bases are TGTGCCAGCAGCCGTACCTACTCAGCGATCTCCTACAATGAGCAGTTCTTC. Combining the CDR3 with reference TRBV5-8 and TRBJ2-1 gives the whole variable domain EAGVTQSPTHLIKTRGQQATLRCSPISGHTSVYWYQQALGLGLQFLLWYDEGEERNRGNFPPRFSGRQFPNYSSELNVNALELEDSALYLCASSRTYSAISYNEQFFGPGTRLTVL.

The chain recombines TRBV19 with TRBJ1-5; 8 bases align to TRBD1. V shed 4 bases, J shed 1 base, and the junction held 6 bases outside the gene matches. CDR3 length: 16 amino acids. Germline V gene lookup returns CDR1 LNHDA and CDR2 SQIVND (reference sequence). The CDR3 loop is CASSTRRGPSNQPQHF. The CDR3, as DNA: TGTGCCAGTAGTACCCGCAGGGGGCCCAGCAATCAGCCCCAGCATTTT.

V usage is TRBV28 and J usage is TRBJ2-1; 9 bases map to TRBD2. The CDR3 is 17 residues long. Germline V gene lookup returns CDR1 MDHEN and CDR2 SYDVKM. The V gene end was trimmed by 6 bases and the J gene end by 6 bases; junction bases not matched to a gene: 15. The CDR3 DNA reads TGTGCCAGCAGCCCCACCGGCGGGAGGGCTTCTTCCAATGAGCAGTTCTTC. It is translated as CASSPTGGRASSNEQFF.

CDR3 amino acids: CASSLEGHPLYGYTF. CDR3 sequence (DNA): TGTGCCAGCAGCTTAGAGGGACACCCCCTCTATGGCTACACCTTC. This sequence joins TRBV11-2 and TRBJ1-2; maybe TRBD1 (6 bases). The CDR3 is made up of 15 amino acids. V dropped 0 bases and J dropped 4 bases, with 12 bases sitting between them. From germline, CDR1 is SGHAT and CDR2 FQNNGV.

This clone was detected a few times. For the CDR3, the DNA is TGCAGTGCTAGTCGGCTAGCGGGAAGGAATGAGCAGTTCTTC. This encodes CSASRLAGRNEQFF. The gene calls are TRBV20-1 and TRBJ2-1, with 9 bases fitting TRBD2. Germline V gives CDR1 DFQATT, CDR2 SNEGSKA (reference sequence). V lost 3 bases to trimming and J lost 7 bases; unmatched junction nucleotides: 7. This CDR3 contains 14 residues.

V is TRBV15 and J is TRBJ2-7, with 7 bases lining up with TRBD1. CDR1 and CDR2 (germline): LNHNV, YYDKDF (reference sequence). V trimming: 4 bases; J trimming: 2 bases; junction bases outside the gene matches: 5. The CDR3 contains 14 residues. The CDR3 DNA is TGTGCCACCAGCATTGGGACAGTCCCCTACGAGCAGTACTTC. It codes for CATSIGTVPYEQYF.